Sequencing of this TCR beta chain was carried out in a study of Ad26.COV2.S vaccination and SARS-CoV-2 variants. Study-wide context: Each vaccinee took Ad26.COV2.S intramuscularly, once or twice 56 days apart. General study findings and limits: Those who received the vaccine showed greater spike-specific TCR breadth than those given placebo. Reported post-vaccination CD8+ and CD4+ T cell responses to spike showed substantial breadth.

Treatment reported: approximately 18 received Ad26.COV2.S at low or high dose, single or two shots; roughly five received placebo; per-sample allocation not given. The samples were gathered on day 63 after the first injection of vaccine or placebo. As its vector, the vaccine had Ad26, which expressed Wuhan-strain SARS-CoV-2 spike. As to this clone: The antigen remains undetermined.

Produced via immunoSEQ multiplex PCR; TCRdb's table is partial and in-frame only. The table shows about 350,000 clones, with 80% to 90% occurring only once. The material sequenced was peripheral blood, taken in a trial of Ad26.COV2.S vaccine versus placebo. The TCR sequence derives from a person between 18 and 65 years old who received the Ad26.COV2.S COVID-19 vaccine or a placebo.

CDR3 nucleotides: TGCAGTGTTAGCGGGAGTTCCGAGCAGTACTTC. This codes for CSVSGSSEQYF. The rearrangement uses TRBV20-1 and TRBJ2-7, with TRBD2 matching over 9 bases. Germline CDR1 and CDR2: DFQATT and SNEGSKA (reference sequence). The CDR3 runs 11 residues. With 7 bases clipped from V and 6 bases from J, the junction kept 4 bases outside the gene matches.